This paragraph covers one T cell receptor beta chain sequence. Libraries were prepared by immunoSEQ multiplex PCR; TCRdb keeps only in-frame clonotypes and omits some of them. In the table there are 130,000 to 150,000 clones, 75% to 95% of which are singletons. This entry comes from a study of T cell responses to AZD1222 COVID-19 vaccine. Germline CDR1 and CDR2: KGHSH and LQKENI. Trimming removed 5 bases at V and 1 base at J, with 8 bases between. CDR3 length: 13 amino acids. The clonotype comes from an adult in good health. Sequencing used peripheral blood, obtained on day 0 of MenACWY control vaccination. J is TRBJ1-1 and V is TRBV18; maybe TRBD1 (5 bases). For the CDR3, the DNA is TGTGCCAGCTCAATGGACAAGAACACTGAAGCTTTCTTT. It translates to CASSMDKNTEAFF.